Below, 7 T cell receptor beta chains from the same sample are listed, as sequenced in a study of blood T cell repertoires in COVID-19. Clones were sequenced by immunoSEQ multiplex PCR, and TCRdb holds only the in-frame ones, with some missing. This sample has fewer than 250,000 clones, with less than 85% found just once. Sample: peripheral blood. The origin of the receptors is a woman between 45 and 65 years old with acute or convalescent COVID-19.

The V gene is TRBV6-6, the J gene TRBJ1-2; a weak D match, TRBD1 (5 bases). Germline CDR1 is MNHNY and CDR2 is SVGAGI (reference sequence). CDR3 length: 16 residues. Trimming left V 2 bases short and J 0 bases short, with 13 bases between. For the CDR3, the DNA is TGTGCCAGCAGTTACGACGGTATAGGGGCTAACTATGGCTACACCTTC. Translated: CASSYDGIGANYGYTF.

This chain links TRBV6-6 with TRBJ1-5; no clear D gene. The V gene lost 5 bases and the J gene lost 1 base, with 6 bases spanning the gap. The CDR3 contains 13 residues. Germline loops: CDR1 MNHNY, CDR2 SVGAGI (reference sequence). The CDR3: CASSTLSNQPQHF. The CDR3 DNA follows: TGTGCCAGCAGTACCCTAAGCAATCAGCCCCAGCATTTT.

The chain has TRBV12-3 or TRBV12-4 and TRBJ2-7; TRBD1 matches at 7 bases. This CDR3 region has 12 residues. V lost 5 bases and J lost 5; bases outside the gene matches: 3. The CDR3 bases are TGTGCCAGCAGTCAACAGGGGAACGAGCAGTACTTC. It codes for CASSQQGNEQYF.

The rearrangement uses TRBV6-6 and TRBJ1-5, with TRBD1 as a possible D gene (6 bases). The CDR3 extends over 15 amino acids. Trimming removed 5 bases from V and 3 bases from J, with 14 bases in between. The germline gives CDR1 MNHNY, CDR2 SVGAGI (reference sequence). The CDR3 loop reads CASSPSRGDNQPQHF. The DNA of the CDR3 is TGTGCCAGCAGTCCCTCCAGGGGTGACAATCAGCCCCAGCATTTT.

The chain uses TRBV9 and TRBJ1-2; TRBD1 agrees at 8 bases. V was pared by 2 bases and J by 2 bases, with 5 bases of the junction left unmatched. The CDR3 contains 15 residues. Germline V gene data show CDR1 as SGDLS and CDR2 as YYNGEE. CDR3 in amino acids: CASSVGWTGNYGYTF. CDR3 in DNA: TGTGCCAGCAGCGTGGGGTGGACAGGGAACTATGGCTACACCTTC.

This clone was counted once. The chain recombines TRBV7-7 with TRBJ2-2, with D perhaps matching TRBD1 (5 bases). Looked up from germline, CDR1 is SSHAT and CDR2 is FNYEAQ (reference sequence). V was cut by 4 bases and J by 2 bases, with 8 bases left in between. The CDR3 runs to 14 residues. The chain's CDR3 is CASSSDRNTGELFF. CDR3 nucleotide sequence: TGTGCCAGCAGCTCCGACAGAAACACCGGGGAGCTGTTTTTT.

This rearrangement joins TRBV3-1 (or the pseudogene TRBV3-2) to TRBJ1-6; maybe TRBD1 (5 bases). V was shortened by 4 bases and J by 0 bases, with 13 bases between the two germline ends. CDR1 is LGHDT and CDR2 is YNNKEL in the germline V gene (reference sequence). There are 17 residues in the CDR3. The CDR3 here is CASSPLLTASYNSPLHF. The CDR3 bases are TGTGCCAGCAGCCCCCTCTTGACAGCCTCCTATAATTCACCCCTCCACTTT.